The text below deals with one TCR beta chain. The target antigen is unknown. The data derive from a study of OX40 agonist ivuxolimab in advanced cancers. Study-wide background: Every 2 weeks, patients got intravenous ivuxolimab at one of six dose levels (0.01-10 mg/kg). Subjects had a mean age of about 60 years, with a range of 23 to 79; just over 80% were male.

Study-level points and caveats: Clonal expansion from baseline to week 6 occurred in both CD4+ and CD8+ T cells.

The repertoire was sequenced with immunoSEQ multiplex PCR; TCRdb's copy has only in-frame clones and lacks some. The sample shows about 95,000 clones, 75% to 90% of them seen only once. The sample was CD4+ or CD8+ T cells sorted from blood, taken in a trial of the OX40 agonist ivuxolimab. The TCR was taken from an adult with an advanced solid tumor such as melanoma, head and neck, liver or kidney cancer.

CDR3 sequence: CASNPQGGRVSYEQYF. The CDR3 nucleotides are TGTGCCAGCAACCCCCAGGGTGGGAGGGTCTCCTACGAGCAGTACTTC. The chain couples TRBV28 to TRBJ2-7; 7 bases fit TRBD2. With V trimmed by 7 bases and J by 0 bases, 12 bases remained unmatched. The CDR3 runs to 16 residues. Per the germline V gene, CDR1 is MDHEN and CDR2 is SYDVKM.